Here is one TCR beta chain with its context. Measured with immunoSEQ multiplex PCR; TCRdb has only the in-frame clones, and not every one. Of 160,000 or so clones listed, 94% are singletons. With 10 bases removed from V and 0 bases from J, the gap between germline ends came to 15 bases. This CDR3 is 14 amino acids long. Germline-derived CDR1 and CDR2 are ENHRY and SYGVKD. The sample comes from a study of control samples from healthy donors and cancer patients. The source of this sequence is a woman in her 40s in good health. The rearrangement uses TRBV10-3 and TRBJ1-1, with D uncertain. The sequenced material came from blood. CDR3 sequence (DNA): TGTGCCACCAAGTCTCAGGCGTTGAACACTGAAGCTTTCTTT. Residues: CATKSQALNTEAFF.